Following are 10 T cell receptor beta chains from one sample sequenced in a study of cytomegalovirus exposure and HLA in healthy donors. PCR was performed using 60 Vbeta and 13 Jbeta primers. Data came from immunoSEQ multiplex PCR; TCRdb stores just in-frame clones and leaves some out. This table has fewer than 150,000 clones, roughly 76% appearing once. Sequencing used PBMCs. All receptors derive from a female donor in good health and CMV-seronegative.

The chain recombines TRBV7-9 with TRBJ1-1, with TRBD1 matching over 7 bases. V lost 3 bases and J lost 3; bases outside the gene matches: 7. The CDR3 totals 15 residues. CDR1 SEHNR and CDR2 FQNEAQ come from the germline V gene (reference sequence). CDR3 amino acids: CASSFQTGDDTEAFF. CDR3 DNA: TGTGCCAGCAGCTTCCAAACAGGGGATGACACTGAAGCTTTCTTT. Combining the CDR3 with reference TRBV7-9 and TRBJ1-1 gives the whole variable domain DTGVSQNPRHKITKRGQNVTFRCDPISEHNRLYWYRQTLGQGPEFLTYFQNEAQLEKSRLLSDRFSAERPKGSFSTLEIQRTEQGDSAMYLCASSFQTGDDTEAFFGQGTRLTVV.

This clone was seen once. The V and J genes are TRBV7-2 and TRBJ1-1; a possible D gene is TRBD1 (6 bases). CDR1 is SGHTA, CDR2 FQGNSA, per germline. This CDR3 is built from 13 residues. V was clipped by 4 bases and J by 11 bases, with 17 bases between them. The CDR3 loop is CASSYQDSIQAFF. For the CDR3, the DNA is TGTGCCAGCAGCTACCAGGACAGCATTCAGGCTTTCTTT.

The chain carries TRBV9 and TRBJ2-2; 9 bases line up with TRBD2. The germline gives CDR1 SGDLS, CDR2 YYNGEE. V was clipped by 3 bases and J by 7 bases; unmatched bases: 10. The CDR3 runs 16 residues. The CDR3 protein is CASSAIGTSKNGELFF. Here the CDR3 DNA reads TGTGCCAGCAGCGCAATAGGGACTAGCAAGAACGGGGAGCTGTTTTTT.

This clone has only a few counts. The V and J genes are TRBV28 and TRBJ1-4; TRBD1 matches 7 bases. In germline, CDR1 is MDHEN, CDR2 SYDVKM. The CDR3 sequence is 17 residues long. V lost 6 bases and J lost 5; bases outside the gene matches: 15. Written as DNA, the CDR3 is TGTGCCAGCAGGCTCGGGGCCGCCGGGACAGCCAATGAAAAACTGTTTTTT. This gives the protein CASRLGAAGTANEKLFF.

This chain joins TRBV30 and TRBJ2-7; 10 bases align to TRBD2. The CDR3 runs to 13 residues. Trimming cost V 1 base and J 7 bases; bases outside gene matches: 4. In germline, CDR1 is GTSNPN, CDR2 SVGIG (reference sequence). The CDR3: CAWSASGSREQYF. The CDR3 coding sequence is TGTGCCTGGAGTGCTAGCGGGAGTAGGGAGCAGTACTTC.

The genes are TRBV27 and TRBJ2-5; maybe TRBD2 (5 bases). V was trimmed by 4 bases and J by 5 bases, leaving 14 bases between them. This CDR3 contains 14 residues. Germline V gene sequence: CDR1 MNHEY, CDR2 SMNVEV (reference sequence). The CDR3 nucleotides are TGTGCCAGCAGTTACTCTAGCTCTTGGGAGACCCAGTACTTC. This codes for CASSYSSSWETQYF.

This rearrangement joins TRBV7-6 to TRBJ1-1; D possibly corresponds to TRBD1 (5 bases). The CDR3 extends over 16 amino acids. The V gene's germline CDR1 is SGHVS and CDR2 FNYEAQ. V lost 5 bases to trimming and J lost 0 bases, with 16 bases between them. The CDR3 spells CASSPIVDTMNTEAFF. DNA for the CDR3: TGTGCCAGCAGCCCCATAGTGGACACAATGAACACTGAAGCTTTCTTT.

V gene TRBV2 combines with J gene TRBJ2-5; D possibly corresponds to TRBD2 (5 bases). CDR3 length: 12 residues. CDR1 SNHLY and CDR2 FYNNEI come from the germline V gene. The CDR3 loop reads CSSGGLGETQYF. CDR3 in DNA: TGTTCGTCGGGCGGACTTGGAGAGACCCAGTACTTC. The whole variable domain, remainder taken from reference TRBV2 and TRBJ2-5, is EPEVTQTPSHQVTQMGQEVILRCVPISNHLYFYWYRQILGQKVEFLVSFYNNEISEKSEIFDDQFSVERPDGSNFTLKIRSTKLEDSAMYFCSSGGLGETQYFGPGTRLLVL.

The rearrangement joins TRBV6-1 to TRBJ1-5; D may be TRBD1 (5 bases). The CDR3 totals 15 residues. V was clipped by 4 bases and J by 3 bases, with 13 bases between them. CDR1 and CDR2 (germline): MNHNS, SASEGT. The DNA of the CDR3 is TGTGCCAGCAGTGCCCGACAGAATTACAATCAGCCCCAGCATTTT. Protein: CASSARQNYNQPQHF.

CDR3 nucleotide sequence: TGCAGCGTTTTGCGGGACTCCTACGAGCAGTACTTC. Translating gives CSVLRDSYEQYF. V gene TRBV29-1 combines with J gene TRBJ2-7, with D perhaps TRBD2 (6 bases). The V gene lost 5 bases and the J gene lost 0 bases, with 8 bases spanning the gap. Germline CDR1 and CDR2: SQVTM and ANQGSEA. The CDR3 extends over 12 amino acids.